This T cell receptor beta chain was obtained from a study of blood T cell repertoires in COVID-19. As for the study in general: The study drew acute and convalescent COVID-19 samples from the United States, Italy and Spain.

Per germline, CDR1 MGHRA and CDR2 YSYEKL. The CDR3 is 16 amino acids. V was clipped by 1 base and J by 2 bases, with 11 bases between them. The study recruited people aged roughly 18 to 100 years across roughly 23 US areas. The protocol was immunoSEQ multiplex PCR, while the TCRdb copy is restricted to in-frame clones and leaves out a portion. The sample includes a few hundred thousand clones, about nine tenths of them seen just once. Sample: PBMCs or T cells enriched from blood (not recorded which). The chain is built from TRBV4-1 and TRBJ1-4; D is undetermined. The receptor's source is a woman between 55 and 75 years old who had recovered from COVID-19. DNA for the CDR3: TGCGCCAGCAGCCAAGGTCCAGGATGGACTAATGAAAAACTGTTTTTT. This sequence encodes CASSQGPGWTNEKLFF.